The rows below give T cell receptor beta chains drawn from one sample of a study of blood T cell repertoires in COVID-19. Clones were sequenced by immunoSEQ multiplex PCR, and TCRdb holds only the in-frame ones, with some missing. Here the sample spans about 34,000 clones, roughly 87% being singletons. Source material: peripheral blood. The receptors here all came from a man aged 80 or over with acute or convalescent COVID-19. Each CDR3 is given with its conserved first and last residue. The D gene is left open where the match is weak. For some rows the clone size is stated as once, few or many, or as a class when expanded; others skip it.

V gene,J gene,clone size,D gene,CDR3 DNA,CDR3 protein
TRBV13,TRBJ1-3,NA,TRBD1,TGTGCCAGCAGCTCCCGGGACAGGCCCCGCTTGGGCTCTGGAAACACCATATATTTT,CASSSRDRPRLGSGNTIYF
TRBV24-1,TRBJ1-4,NA,TRBD1,TGTGCCACCAGTGAACCGAGGGACAGCAATCGCCATCTAATTAATGAAAAACTGTTTTTT,CATSEPRDSNRHLINEKLFF
TRBV11-2,TRBJ2-3,NA,TRBD2,TGTGCCAGCAGCGTACTAGCGAGTGTCGATACGCAGTATTTT,CASSVLASVDTQYF
TRBV5-4,TRBJ2-5,once,TRBD1,TGTGCCAGCCATAAGGGACAGGGACAAGAGACCCAGTACTTC,CASHKGQGQETQYF
TRBV5-1,TRBJ2-3,NA,NA,TGCGCCAGCAGCTTGGAGGGCAGGGTCACAGATACGCAGTATTTT,CASSLEGRVTDTQYF
TRBV10-3,TRBJ2-3,NA,TRBD2,TGTGCCACCCGACAGGGACTAGCGGGGGGCCCGAGGGCCACAGATACGCAGTATTTT,CATRQGLAGGPRATDTQYF
TRBV2,TRBJ2-5,NA,NA,TGTGCCAGCAAGCAGTCGGGAGAGACCCAGTACTTC,CASKQSGETQYF
TRBV6-5,TRBJ1-2,once,TRBD1,TGTGCCAGCAGTTACAACACAGGGGACGGCTACACCTTC,CASSYNTGDGYTF
TRBV30,TRBJ1-3,NA,NA,TGTGCCTGGGCCGGGGGGCCTGGAAACACCATATATTTT,CAWAGGPGNTIYF
TRBV2,TRBJ2-5,NA,TRBD2,TGTGCCAGCAGTGAAGAAGGGCATCTAGCGGGGGGGCGTCGGGAGACCCAGTACTTC,CASSEEGHLAGGRRETQYF
TRBV15,TRBJ1-5,NA,NA,TGTGCCACCAGCAGAGAAAAAACCGGGGGCAATCAGCCCCAGCATTTT,CATSREKTGGNQPQHF
TRBV7-9,TRBJ1-1,NA,NA,TGTGCCAGCAGCTTTACAGGGATGAACACTGAAGCTTTCTTT,CASSFTGMNTEAFF
TRBV7-2,TRBJ1-4,few,NA,TGTGCCAGCAGCTTCGTCGTCCGGCCGGGGGGTGAAAAACTGTTTTTT,CASSFVVRPGGEKLFF
TRBV3-1/TRBV3-2,TRBJ1-4,NA,TRBD1,TGTGCCAGCAGCCTTGGACAGGGCCTAGATGAAAAACTGTTTTTT,CASSLGQGLDEKLFF
TRBV3-1/TRBV3-2,TRBJ1-1,NA,NA,TGTGCCAGCAGCCAAGGGCAGGCCCTCAACACTGAAGCTTTCTTT,CASSQGQALNTEAFF
TRBV5-4,TRBJ2-5,once,TRBD1,TGTGCCAGCAGCGTACGACAGGGAACAGGGCAAGAGACCCAGTACTTC,CASSVRQGTGQETQYF
TRBV25-1,TRBJ1-1,NA,TRBD1,TGTGCCAGCAGCAGGGGGCATGTCACTGAAGCTTTCTTT,CASSRGHVTEAFF
TRBV5-1,TRBJ1-1,NA,NA,TGCGCCAGCAGCCCTTTGACATCCGTGAACACTGAAGCTTTCTTT,CASSPLTSVNTEAFF
TRBV30,TRBJ1-5,NA,TRBD1,TGTGCCTGGAGTCCCCTAGGGACAGGGGGCAATCAGCCCCAGCATTTT,CAWSPLGTGGNQPQHF
TRBV4-2,TRBJ1-2,NA,TRBD1,TGTGCCAGCAGCCAAGATCTAACAGGGGGGAACTATGGCTACACCTTC,CASSQDLTGGNYGYTF
TRBV14,TRBJ2-7,NA,NA,TGTGCCAGCAGCCAAGGAGGGCTGCGCGAGCAGTACTTC,CASSQGGLREQYF
TRBV6-5,TRBJ2-2,NA,NA,TGTGCCAGCAGCTACAGCGGTGCGAACACCGGGGAGCTGTTTTTT,CASSYSGANTGELFF
TRBV5-5,TRBJ2-3,NA,TRBD2,TGTGCCAGCAGCTTGGGGGAGGGCTCGAGCACAGATACGCAGTATTTT,CASSLGEGSSTDTQYF
TRBV5-1,TRBJ2-3,NA,NA,TGCGCCAGCAGCCCCGGGGTCACAGATACGCAGTATTTT,CASSPGVTDTQYF
TRBV2,TRBJ1-6,once,TRBD1,TGTGCCAGCAGTGATAGAGGGGGCCCTAGGTCACCCCTCCACTTT,CASSDRGGPRSPLHF
TRBV5-6,TRBJ2-7,NA,TRBD1,TGTGCCAGCAGCCCTTCGGGACAGCGCAGATCCTACGAGCAGTACTTC,CASSPSGQRRSYEQYF
TRBV5-1,TRBJ1-6,NA,TRBD1,TGCGCCAGCAGCTTGACAGGGGGTAATTCACCCCTCCACTTT,CASSLTGGNSPLHF
TRBV30,TRBJ2-3,NA,TRBD1,TGTGCCTGGACTGACGGTCGGACAGGGGCCCGGGATACGCAGTATTTT,CAWTDGRTGARDTQYF
TRBV5-4,TRBJ2-5,NA,TRBD2,TGTGCCAGCAGTTCGCCCCGCCAACTAGCGGGGGGGCCGAGGACCCAGTACTTC,CASSSPRQLAGGPRTQYF
TRBV18,TRBJ1-5,NA,NA,TGTGCCAGCTCACGCACCGGGGGGAATCAGCCCCAGCATTTT,CASSRTGGNQPQHF
TRBV14,TRBJ1-1,NA,TRBD1,TGTGCCAGCAGCCAAATAGGACAGGGGAAGACTGAAGCTTTCTTT,CASSQIGQGKTEAFF
TRBV7-8,TRBJ2-3,once,TRBD1,TGTGCCAGCAGTCGGTCGACAGGGACAGATACGCAGTATTTT,CASSRSTGTDTQYF
TRBV30,TRBJ1-5,NA,NA,TGTGCCTGGAGTGGGGGGCCGGGTCAGCCCCAGCATTTT,CAWSGGPGQPQHF
TRBV28,TRBJ1-4,NA,TRBD1,TGTGCCAGCAAGGGGACAGGAGTATTCGAAAAACTGTTTTTT,CASKGTGVFEKLFF
TRBV25-1,TRBJ1-1,NA,TRBD1,TGTGCCAGCAGTGAAATGGGACTTGGAGGGGGCGCTGAAGCTTTCTTT,CASSEMGLGGGAEAFF
TRBV12-3/TRBV12-4,TRBJ2-5,NA,NA,TGTGCCAGCAGTTTTAGGACTTCCTCCCCGCACTTC,CASSFRTSSPHF
TRBV10-3,TRBJ1-1,NA,TRBD1,TGTGCCATCAGTGAGTCTCCCCTAGGACAGGGCATTCTAACGAACACTGAAGCTTTCTTT,CAISESPLGQGILTNTEAFF
TRBV3-1/TRBV3-2,TRBJ2-7,NA,NA,TGTGCCAGCAGGCCGAGGGTGGGAAACGAGCAGTACTTC,CASRPRVGNEQYF
TRBV27,TRBJ2-2,few,TRBD1,TGTGCCAGCAGACCTAGGACAGGGGGCCACACCGGGGAGCTGTTTTTT,CASRPRTGGHTGELFF
TRBV6-5,TRBJ1-1,NA,TRBD1,TGTGCCAGCAGTCTGGGACAGGGGGAGTCCGAAGCTTTCTTT,CASSLGQGESEAFF